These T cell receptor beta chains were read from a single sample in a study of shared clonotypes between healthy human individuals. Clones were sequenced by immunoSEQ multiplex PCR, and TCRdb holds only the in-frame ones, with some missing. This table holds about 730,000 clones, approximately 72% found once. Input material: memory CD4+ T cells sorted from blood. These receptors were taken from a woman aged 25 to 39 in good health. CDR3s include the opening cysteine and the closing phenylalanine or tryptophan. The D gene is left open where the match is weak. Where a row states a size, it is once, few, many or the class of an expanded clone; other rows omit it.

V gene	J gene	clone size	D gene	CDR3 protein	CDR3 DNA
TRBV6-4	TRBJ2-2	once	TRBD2	CASSDGTSTGELFF	TGTGCCAGCAGTGACGGGACTAGCACCGGGGAGCTGTTTTTT
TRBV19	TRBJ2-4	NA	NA	CASTSKLAKNIQYF	TGTGCCAGTACCTCCAAACTAGCCAAAAACATTCAGTACTTC
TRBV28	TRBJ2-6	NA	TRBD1	CASSLGTGGSLSGANVLTF	TGTGCCAGCAGTCTAGGGACAGGGGGTTCCCTCTCTGGGGCCAACGTCCTGACTTTC
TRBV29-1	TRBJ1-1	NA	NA	CSVGRRWGNTEAFF	TGCAGCGTTGGTCGTAGATGGGGGAACACTGAAGCTTTCTTT
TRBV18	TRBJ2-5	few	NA	CASSPEFQETQYF	TGTGCCAGCTCACCAGAGTTCCAAGAGACCCAGTACTTC
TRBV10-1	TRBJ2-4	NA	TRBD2	CASSESTGTTLAKNIQYF	TGCGCCAGCAGTGAGTCGACTGGGACTACTCTAGCCAAAAACATTCAGTACTTC
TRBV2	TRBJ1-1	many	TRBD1	CASSDEGQGLTEAFF	TGTGCCAGCAGCGACGAGGGACAGGGATTAACTGAAGCTTTCTTT
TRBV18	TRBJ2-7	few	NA	CASSPGNRDSYEQYF	TGTGCCAGCTCACCAGGGAACAGGGACTCCTACGAGCAGTACTTC
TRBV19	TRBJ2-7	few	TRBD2	CASSGTSVGSYEQYF	TGTGCCAGTAGTGGGACTAGCGTGGGATCCTACGAGCAGTACTTC
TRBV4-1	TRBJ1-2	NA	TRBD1	CASSPTGTGGAEGYTF	TGCGCCAGCAGCCCGACCGGGACAGGGGGCGCAGAAGGCTACACCTTC
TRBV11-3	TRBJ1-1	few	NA	CASSLGASNTEAFF	TGTGCCAGCAGCTTAGGGGCCAGCAACACTGAAGCTTTCTTT
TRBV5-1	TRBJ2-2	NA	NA	CASLGAGTNTGELFF	TGCGCCAGCCTCGGGGCGGGGACGAACACCGGGGAGCTGTTTTTT
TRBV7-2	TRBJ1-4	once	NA	CASSSSDRQVEKLFF	TGTGCCAGCAGCTCGTCCGACCGCCAGGTTGAAAAACTGTTTTTT
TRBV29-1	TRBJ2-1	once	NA	CSAFGDNLNEQFF	TGCAGCGCCTTCGGGGACAACCTCAATGAGCAGTTCTTC
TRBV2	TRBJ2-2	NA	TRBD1	CASSVQGQGGWTGELFF	TGTGCCAGCAGTGTACAGGGACAGGGGGGATGGACCGGGGAGCTGTTTTTT
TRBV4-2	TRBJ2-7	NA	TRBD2	CASSQDRGSGSPEQYF	TGTGCCAGCAGCCAAGATAGGGGTAGCGGGAGCCCCGAGCAGTACTTC
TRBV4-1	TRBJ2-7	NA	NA	CASSQGSGSYEQYF	TGCGCCAGCAGCCAAGGGTCGGGGTCCTACGAGCAGTACTTC
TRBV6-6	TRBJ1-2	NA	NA	CASRGPSNYGYTF	TGTGCCAGCAGGGGACCCTCTAACTATGGCTACACCTTC
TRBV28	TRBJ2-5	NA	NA	CASSLRSPGTQYF	TGTGCCAGCAGCTTACGCTCGCCGGGGACCCAGTACTTC
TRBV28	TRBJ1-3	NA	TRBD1	CASSPSGQGPGNTIYF	TGTGCCAGCAGTCCTTCCGGACAGGGACCTGGAAACACCATATATTTT
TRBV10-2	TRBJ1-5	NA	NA	CASSEAGDKPQHF	TGCGCCAGCAGTGAGGCGGGGGATAAGCCCCAGCATTTT
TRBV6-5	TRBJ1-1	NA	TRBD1	CASSPWTGQGTEAFF	TGTGCCAGCAGTCCTTGGACAGGCCAGGGCACTGAAGCTTTCTTT
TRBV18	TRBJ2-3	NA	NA	CASSPIPLGTDTQYF	TGTGCCAGCTCACCTATTCCCTTGGGAACAGATACGCAGTATTTT